The 16 T cell receptor beta chains below come from one sample, sequenced in a study of T cell repertoires in cytomegalovirus infection. No cognate antigen is known for these TCRs. Each CDR3 protein is one row after TCRdb ran MiXCR on the reads. Altogether some 940,000 distinct CDR3 sequences are present, about a third being singletons, with the ten largest covering roughly 13%. The specimen comprised cultured CD8+ T cells from PBMCs, sampled from culture after CMV antigen stimulation. The receptors were gathered from a human donor in good health (CMV status not recorded). Some clones in this sample may be carry-over from other donors' samples.

The chain couples TRBV7-9 to TRBJ2-7; D is ambiguous. This CDR3 spans 12 amino acids. Trimming took 4 bases from V and 4 from J, leaving 8 bases between them. The germline V gene has CDR1 SEHNR and CDR2 FQNEAQ (reference sequence). Written as DNA, the CDR3 is TGTGCCAGCAGCTCCCCCGTTTACGAGCAGTACTTC. The encoded protein is CASSSPVYEQYF.

This clonotype was observed many times. V gene TRBV7-8 combines with J gene TRBJ2-2; 9 bases are shared with TRBD2. V dropped 5 bases and J dropped 4; count of bases not matched to a gene: 5. CDR3 length equals 15 residues. Germline V lookup: CDR1 SGHVS, CDR2 FQNEAQ. The CDR3 DNA follows: TGTGCCAGCAGCCGCGGGGGGGCCGGCACCGGGGAGCTGTTTTTT. This gives the protein CASSRGGAGTGELFF.

The chain has TRBV9 and TRBJ1-2, with 11 bases aligning to TRBD1. The CDR3 contains 15 residues. Germline V gene data show CDR1 as SGDLS and CDR2 as YYNGEE. The trim removed 2 bases at V and 8 bases at J, leaving 8 bases unmatched. CDR3 coding DNA: TGTGCCAGCAGCGTGGATACCGGGACAGGGGGAGGCTACACCTTC. This sequence encodes CASSVDTGTGGGYTF.

The gene calls are TRBV6-6 and TRBJ1-1; no firm D call. The V end was cut by 4 bases, the J end by 1 base, with 10 bases between. Germline CDR1 MNHNY, CDR2 SVGAGI (reference sequence). CDR3 length: 14 residues. In DNA, the CDR3 is TGTGCCAGCAGTTGCCTTAAGGGGAACACTGAAGCTTTCTTT. It yields the protein CASSCLKGNTEAFF.

This clonotype was picked up many times. The V call is TRBV12-3 or TRBV12-4, the J call TRBJ2-1; D might be TRBD2 (7 bases). CDR3 size: 16 residues. Trimming took 6 bases from V and 0 from J, leaving 15 bases between them. CDR3 nucleotides: TGTGCCAGCAGCCCCGGGGGCGGGAGCTCCTACAATGAGCAGTTCTTC. Translation gives CASSPGGGSSYNEQFF.

This chain uses TRBV27 with TRBJ2-1; possibly TRBD2 for D (6 bases). The CDR3 has 15 amino acids. CDR1 is MNHEY and CDR2 is SMNVEV in the germline V gene (reference sequence). Trimming pared 5 bases from V and 0 bases from J, leaving 11 bases between. CDR3 in amino acids: CASSTGRSSYNEQFF. CDR3 nucleotide sequence: TGTGCCAGCAGTACCGGGAGAAGCTCCTACAATGAGCAGTTCTTC.

The V call is TRBV5-1, the J call TRBJ2-1; 8 nucleotides agree with TRBD1. Trimming took 3 bases from V and 0 from J; bases not matched to a gene: 8. Per germline, CDR1 SGHRS and CDR2 YFSETQ. CDR3 length equals 17 residues. The DNA for the CDR3 is TGCGCCAGCAGCTCCAGGGGACAGGCCTACTCCTACAATGAGCAGTTCTTC. Its translation: CASSSRGQAYSYNEQFF.

This clonotype showed up just a few times. The chain is built from TRBV7-2 and TRBJ2-5; TRBD2 agrees at 8 bases. J was trimmed by 4 bases and V by 5 bases; bases with no gene match: 9. The CDR3 runs to 15 residues. In germline, CDR1 is SGHTA, CDR2 FQGNSA. CDR3: CASSQGLGARETQYF. The CDR3 DNA is TGTGCCAGCAGCCAGGGACTAGGGGCCCGAGAGACCCAGTACTTC.

V usage is TRBV6-6 and J usage is TRBJ2-1; possible D gene TRBD1, 6 bases. V lost 0 bases to trimming and J lost 6 bases, with 9 bases between them. CDR3 length: 14 residues. Germline lookup yields CDR1 MNHNY and CDR2 SVGAGI (reference sequence). This CDR3 reads CASSYSGATNEQFF. DNA of the CDR3: TGTGCCAGCAGTTACTCGGGGGCAACCAATGAGCAGTTCTTC.

The V gene is TRBV27, the J gene TRBJ2-7, with D possibly being TRBD1 or TRBD2 (5 bases each). Per the germline V gene, CDR1 is MNHEY and CDR2 is SMNVEV (reference sequence). Trimming took off 5 bases at V and 4 bases at J, with 15 bases between the two ends. The CDR3 is made up of 14 amino acids. DNA of the CDR3: TGTGCCAGCAGTCGGCCGGGACGGATTTACGAGCAGTACTTC. Translation gives CASSRPGRIYEQYF.

This clonotype occurred many times. The chain uses TRBV7-8 and TRBJ2-3; D may be TRBD1 (5 bases). The germline CDR1 and CDR2 sequences are SGHVS and FQNEAQ. Trimming pared 5 bases from V and 2 bases from J, leaving 11 bases between. This CDR3 is built from 14 residues. The CDR3 DNA sequence: TGTGCCAGCAGCCGATGGGGCTTCACAGATACGCAGTATTTT. Its protein is CASSRWGFTDTQYF.

This clonotype was picked up many times. The V gene is TRBV11-1, the J gene TRBJ1-2, with D possibly TRBD1 on 6 matching bases. Trimming removed 4 bases at V and 0 bases at J, with 12 bases between. The CDR3 contains 15 residues. The germline CDR1 and CDR2 sequences are SGHAT and FQDESV (reference sequence). The CDR3 coding sequence is TGTGCCAGCAGCTCCCGGGACACAGCTAACTATGGCTACACCTTC. It translates to CASSSRDTANYGYTF.

This clonotype was detected only a few times. The rearrangement links TRBV19 to TRBJ2-1; perhaps TRBD1 as D (6 bases). The CDR3 consists of 17 residues. Germline CDR1 is LNHDA and CDR2 is SQIVND (reference sequence). Trimming left V 4 bases short and J 1 base short, with 17 bases between. Written as DNA, the CDR3 is TGTGCCAGTAGTACCCTTGGGACACCGACGTCCTACAATGAGCAGTTCTTC. It specifies CASSTLGTPTSYNEQFF. The whole variable domain, filled in from reference TRBV19 and TRBJ2-1, reads DGGITQSPKYLFRKEGQNVTLSCEQNLNHDAMYWYRQDPGQGLRLIYYSQIVNDFQKGDIAEGYSVSREKKESFPLTVTSAQKNPTAFYLCASSTLGTPTSYNEQFFGPGTRLTVL.

Worth noting for this clonotype: A much more abundant neighbour one base away suggests this may be a read error. The V gene is TRBV7-8, the J gene TRBJ2-2, with 8 bases identical to TRBD2. This CDR3 region has 16 residues. V gave up 5 bases and J gave up 7 bases; unmatched junction bases: 12. The V gene's germline CDR1 is SGHVS and CDR2 FQNEAQ. The CDR3 bases are TGTGCCAGCAGCACTCCGGGAGGGATGATAATCGGGGAGCTGTTTTTT. It yields the protein CASSTPGGMIIGELFF.

This clonotype was seen many times. The rearrangement links TRBV6-1 to TRBJ1-1; 7 nucleotides line up with TRBD1. V was pared by 4 bases and J by 3 bases, with 5 bases of the junction left unmatched. CDR1 and CDR2 from the germline V gene are MNHNS and SASEGT. The CDR3 has 14 residues. The CDR3 nucleotides are TGTGCCAGCAGTGCGGGGGACAGACACACTGAAGCTTTCTTT. Translating gives CASSAGDRHTEAFF.

A word on this clonotype: The junction shows a germline mismatch at one end, possibly a read error. The chain combines TRBV7-7 with TRBJ2-5; D might be TRBD2 (6 bases). Looked up from germline, CDR1 is SSHAT and CDR2 is FNYEAQ (reference sequence). This CDR3 is built from 13 residues. CDR3 loop: CASSAGLQETQYF. The CDR3 DNA is TGTGCTAGCAGCGCAGGACTACAAGAGACCCAGTACTTC.